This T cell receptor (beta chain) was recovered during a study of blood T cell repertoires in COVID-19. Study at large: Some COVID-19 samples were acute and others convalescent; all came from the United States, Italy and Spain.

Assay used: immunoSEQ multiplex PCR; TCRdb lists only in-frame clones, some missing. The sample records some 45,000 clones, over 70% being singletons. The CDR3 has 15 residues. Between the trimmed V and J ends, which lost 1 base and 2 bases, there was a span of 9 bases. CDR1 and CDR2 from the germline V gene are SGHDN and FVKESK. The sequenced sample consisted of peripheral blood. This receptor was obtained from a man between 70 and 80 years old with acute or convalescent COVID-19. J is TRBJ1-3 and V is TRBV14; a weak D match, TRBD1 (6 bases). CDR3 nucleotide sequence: TGTGCCAGCAGCCAAGCCCGGACAGCTGGAAACACCATATATTTT. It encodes CASSQARTAGNTIYF.